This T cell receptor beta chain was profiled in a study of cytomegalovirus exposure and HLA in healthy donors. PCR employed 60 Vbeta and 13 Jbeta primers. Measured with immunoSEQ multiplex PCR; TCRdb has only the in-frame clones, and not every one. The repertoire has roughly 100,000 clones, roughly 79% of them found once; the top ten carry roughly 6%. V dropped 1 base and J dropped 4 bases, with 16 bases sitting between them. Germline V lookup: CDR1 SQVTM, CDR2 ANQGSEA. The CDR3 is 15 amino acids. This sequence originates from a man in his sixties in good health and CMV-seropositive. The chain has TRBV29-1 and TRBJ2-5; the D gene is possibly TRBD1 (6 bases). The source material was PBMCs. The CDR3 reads CSVEAGQGSRETQYF. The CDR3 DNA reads TGCAGCGTTGAAGCAGGTCAGGGGAGTCGAGAGACCCAGTACTTC.